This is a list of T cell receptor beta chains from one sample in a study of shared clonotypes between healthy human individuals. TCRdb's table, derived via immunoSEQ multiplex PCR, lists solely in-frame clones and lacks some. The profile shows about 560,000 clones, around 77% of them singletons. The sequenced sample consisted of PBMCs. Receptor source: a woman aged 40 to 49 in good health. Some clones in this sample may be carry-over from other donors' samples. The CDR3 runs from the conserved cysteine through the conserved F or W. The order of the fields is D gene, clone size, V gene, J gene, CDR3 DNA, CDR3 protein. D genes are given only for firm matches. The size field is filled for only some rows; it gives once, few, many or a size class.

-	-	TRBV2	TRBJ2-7	TGTGCCAGCGGGGTGGCAGGGGGAAGACTAGCAAAAACACCCGAGCAGTACTTC	CASGVAGGRLAKTPEQYF
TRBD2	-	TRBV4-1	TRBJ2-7	TGCGCCAGCAGTTGGCGGGAGGGCCGCTCCTACGAGCAGTACTTC	CASSWREGRSYEQYF
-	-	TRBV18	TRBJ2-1	TGTGCCAGCTCACCAACGGGAAACTACAATGAGCAGTTCTTC	CASSPTGNYNEQFF
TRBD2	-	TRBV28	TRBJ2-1	TGTGCCAGCAGTTTATGGGGCGCTAGCGGGAGGGGGAATGAGCAGTTCTTC	CASSLWGASGRGNEQFF
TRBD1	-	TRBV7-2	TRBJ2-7	TGTGCCAGCAGCACGACCGGGACAGTGTACGAGCAGTACTTC	CASSTTGTVYEQYF
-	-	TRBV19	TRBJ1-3	TGTGCCAGTACCCTCAAACCGGGCCTCTCTGGAAACACCATATATTTT	CASTLKPGLSGNTIYF
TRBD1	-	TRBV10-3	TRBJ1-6	TGTGCCATCAGTGAGCAGCAGGGGGGTAATTCACCCCTCCACTTT	CAISEQQGGNSPLHF
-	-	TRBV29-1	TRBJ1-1	TGCAGCGTTGTGCCATGGGGGGTGGGGACTGGAGCTTTCTTT	CSVVPWGVGTGAFF
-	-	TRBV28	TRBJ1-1	TGTGCCAGCAGCGAAGGGGCCGTAGCTGAAGCTTTCTTT	CASSEGAVAEAFF
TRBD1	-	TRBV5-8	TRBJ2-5	TGTGCCAGCAGCCCGGGGACAGCACAAGAGACCCAGTACTTC	CASSPGTAQETQYF
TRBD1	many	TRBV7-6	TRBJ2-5	TGTGCCAGCAGCCTTCCTGGACAGGGGGCGGGGGAGACCCAGTACTTC	CASSLPGQGAGETQYF
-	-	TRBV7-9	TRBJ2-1	TGTGCCAGCAGCTCCTACCTTGGTGAGCAGTTCTTC	CASSSYLGEQFF
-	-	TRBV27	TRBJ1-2	TGTGCCAGCAGTTTATCGAATGGGTATGGCTACACCTTC	CASSLSNGYGYTF
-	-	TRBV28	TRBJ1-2	TGTGCCAGCGAATCCGGGAGGGTCGATGGCTACACCTTC	CASESGRVDGYTF
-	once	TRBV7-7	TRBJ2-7	TGTGCTAGCAGCTTAGGACGGAGACCACACTACGAGCAGTACTTC	CASSLGRRPHYEQYF
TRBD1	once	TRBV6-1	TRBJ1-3	TGTGCCAGCAGAATTGACAGGGGCCGTGACACCATATATTTT	CASRIDRGRDTIYF
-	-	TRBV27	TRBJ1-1	TGTGCCAGCAGCCCTGGGGGCAGGAACACTGAAGCTTTCTTT	CASSPGGRNTEAFF
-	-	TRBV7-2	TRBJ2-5	TGTGCCAGCAGCCCCGGGGGGCTGGAGACCCAGTACTTC	CASSPGGLETQYF
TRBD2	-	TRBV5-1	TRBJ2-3	TGCGCCAGCATGCTCGCGGGAGGAGGGGATACGCAGTATTTT	CASMLAGGGDTQYF
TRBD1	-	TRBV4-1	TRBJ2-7	TGCGCCAGCAGCCTGGGGACAGGGCTCTACGAGCAGTACTTC	CASSLGTGLYEQYF
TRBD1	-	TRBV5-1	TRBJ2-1	TGCGCCAGCAGCTTGGAACCGGGACAGAGCTCCTACAATGAGCAGTTCTTC	CASSLEPGQSSYNEQFF
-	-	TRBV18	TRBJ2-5	TGTGCCAGCTCAGAGCAAGAGACCCAGTACTTC	CASSEQETQYF
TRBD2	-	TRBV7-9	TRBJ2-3	TGTGCCAGCAGCCCCCCCGCCCCAACTAGCGGGACTAGCACAGATACGCAGTATTTT	CASSPPAPTSGTSTDTQYF
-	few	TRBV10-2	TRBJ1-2	TGCGCCAGCAGTGAGATGACCGGAAAGTATGGCTACACCTTC	CASSEMTGKYGYTF
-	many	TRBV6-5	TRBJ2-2	TGTGCCAGCAGTTTGGCGGTAGGAGCGAACACCGGGGAGCTGTTTTTT	CASSLAVGANTGELFF
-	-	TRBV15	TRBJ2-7	TGTGCCACCAGCGGTCCCCGGGACTCGTCCTACGAGCAGTACTTC	CATSGPRDSSYEQYF
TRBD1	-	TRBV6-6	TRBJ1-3	TGTGCCAGCAGCCCCAGACAGGGGAACACCATATATTTT	CASSPRQGNTIYF
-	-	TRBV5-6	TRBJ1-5	TGTGCCAGCAGCCAATCGACAGCCTATCAGCCCCAGCATTTT	CASSQSTAYQPQHF
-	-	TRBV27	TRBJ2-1	TGTGCCAGCAGGAGGGCCTCACTTTACAATGAGCAGTTCTTC	CASRRASLYNEQFF
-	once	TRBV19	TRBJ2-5	TGTGCCAGACTTCCCACCCGGACGGCGGTAGGCCAAGAGACCCAGTACTTC	CARLPTRTAVGQETQYF
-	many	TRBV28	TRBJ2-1	TGTGCCAGCAGTTACCCCTCGGCAAGGGGGGAAAGGTATGAAAGCGTTTACAATGAGCAGTTCTTC	CASSYPSARGERYESVYNEQFF
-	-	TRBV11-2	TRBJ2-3	TGTGCCAGCAGCTTAGCGCCTACGCAGTATTTT	CASSLAPTQYF
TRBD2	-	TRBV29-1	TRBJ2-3	TGCAGCGTTTTCGGCGGGAGGGATACGCAGTATTTT	CSVFGGRDTQYF
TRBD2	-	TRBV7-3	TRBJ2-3	TGTGCCAGCAGCTTATTTGCTGGGACTAGCGGGGGGAGCACAGATACGCAGTATTTT	CASSLFAGTSGGSTDTQYF
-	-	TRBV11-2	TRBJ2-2	TGTGCCAGCAGCTTTTCAGGGAGAGGTACCGGGGAGCTGTTTTTT	CASSFSGRGTGELFF
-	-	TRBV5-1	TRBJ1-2	TGCGCCAGTACAGAGTTGGGGGCAAGGGGCTACACCTTC	CASTELGARGYTF
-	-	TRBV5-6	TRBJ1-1	TGTGCCAGCAGCTTGGGAGGGGCAGGGACCACTGAAGCTTTCTTT	CASSLGGAGTTEAFF
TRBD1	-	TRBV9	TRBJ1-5	TGTGCCAGCACCCTTCCCACCCCAGGGGGCAGGGGCAATCAGCCCCAGCATTTT	CASTLPTPGGRGNQPQHF
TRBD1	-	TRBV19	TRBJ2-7	TGTGCCAGTACTCCCGGGACAGGGGCCTACGAGCAGTACTTC	CASTPGTGAYEQYF
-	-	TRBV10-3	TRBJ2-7	TGTGCCATCAGTGAGAGCCCGGACAGAACGTACGAGCAGTACTTC	CAISESPDRTYEQYF
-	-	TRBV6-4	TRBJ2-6	TGTGCCAGCAGTGACTGGCCCAGGTCTGGGGCCAACGTCCTGACTTTC	CASSDWPRSGANVLTF
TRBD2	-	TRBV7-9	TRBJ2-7	TGTGCCAGCAGCTCTTCTGGACTAGCGGCCTACGAGCAGTACTTC	CASSSSGLAAYEQYF
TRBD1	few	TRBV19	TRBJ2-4	TGTGCCAGTAGTATAGCAACTCGTGGGACAGTGAACATTCAGTACTTC	CASSIATRGTVNIQYF
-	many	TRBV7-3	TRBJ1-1	TGTGCCAGCAGCTTAATAGCCGGTGACACTGAAGCTTTCTTT	CASSLIAGDTEAFF
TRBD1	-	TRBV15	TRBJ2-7	TGTGCCACCAGCCGAGGAGGACAGGGACACCCCTACGAGCAGTACTTC	CATSRGGQGHPYEQYF
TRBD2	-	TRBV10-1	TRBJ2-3	TGCGCCAGCAGTGAGGTAGCGGGAGGGACAGATACGCAGTATTTT	CASSEVAGGTDTQYF
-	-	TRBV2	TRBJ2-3	TGTGCCAGCAGTAAAGGGTCTCTGGACAGCACAGATACGCAGTATTTT	CASSKGSLDSTDTQYF
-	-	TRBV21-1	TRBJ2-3	TGTGCCAGCAGCAAAACACAGGACAGGGGGGATAAAGATACGCAGTATTTT	CASSKTQDRGDKDTQYF
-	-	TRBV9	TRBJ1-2	TGTGCCAGCAGCGTACGTGGGGGATTAGTGGTGAACTATGGCTACACCTTC	CASSVRGGLVVNYGYTF
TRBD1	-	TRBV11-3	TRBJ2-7	TGTGCCAGCAGTCTGGACAGGGCTTTCTACGAGCAGTACTTC	CASSLDRAFYEQYF